This T cell receptor beta chain comes out of a study of T cells expressing NK-cell markers. Background on the study: One of eight sequenced donors was HCMV-seronegative; the other seven were seropositive.

The CDR3 sequence is 15 residues long. The germline V gene encodes CDR1 SGHRS and CDR2 YFSETQ. The authors made TCR beta cDNA libraries by 5'RACE template switching. This switching added a universal primer site and UMIs. TCRdb reworked the 5' RACE reads into one entry per CDR3 protein, no DNA. The sample totals 350,000 to 450,000 distinct CDR3 sequences. Comments on this clonotype: Its target is not known.

Whole-study findings and limits: The dominant NKG2C+ clonotypes represented about 1.0-7.0% of CD8+ T cells in six donors. What remained unclear was the HCMV specificity of expanded NKG2C+ T cell clones.

The specimen sequenced was blood T cells: a sorted CD56 or NKG2C T cell subset, CD4+ or CD8+ T cells, or bulk PBMC T cells (not recorded which). This chain connects TRBV5-1 to TRBJ2-7; the TCRdb D gene call, TRBD2, has no DNA to confirm it. This clonotype originated in a man aged 18 to 69 in good health. The CDR3: CASSPTVGGSYEQYF.